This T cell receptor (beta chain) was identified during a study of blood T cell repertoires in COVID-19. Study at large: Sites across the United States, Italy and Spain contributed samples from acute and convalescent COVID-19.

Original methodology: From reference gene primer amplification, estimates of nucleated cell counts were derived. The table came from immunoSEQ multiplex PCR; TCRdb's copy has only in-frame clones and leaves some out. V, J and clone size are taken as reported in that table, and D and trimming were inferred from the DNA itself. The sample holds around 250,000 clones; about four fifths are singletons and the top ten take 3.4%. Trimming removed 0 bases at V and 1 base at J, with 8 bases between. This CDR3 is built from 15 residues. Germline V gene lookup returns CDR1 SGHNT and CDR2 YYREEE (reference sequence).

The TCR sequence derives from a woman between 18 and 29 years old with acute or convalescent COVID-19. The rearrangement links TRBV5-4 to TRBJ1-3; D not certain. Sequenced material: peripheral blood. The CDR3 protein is CASSLGGYSGNTIYF. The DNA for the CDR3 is TGTGCCAGCAGCTTGGGAGGTTATTCTGGAAACACCATATATTTT.